This T cell receptor (beta chain) was sequenced in a study of blood T cells in healthy people across ages. Study-wide context: Template switching caught about one barcoded beta molecule for each two T cells.

Alongside a J-beta primer mix, a sample-barcoded 5' primer served in a second PCR lasting about 6 to 12 cycles. One entry per CDR3 protein results from TCRdb running MiXCR on the 5' RACE reads. The sample lists approximately 1,700,000 distinct CDR3 sequences; around 40% were seen once. V was clipped by 5 bases and J by 2 bases, with 12 bases between them. This CDR3 is built from 14 residues. This clonotype appeared a few times. About 9.9 milliliters of peripheral blood were drawn from each donor. The authors extracted at least 5 micrograms of total RNA per sample. The receptor was isolated from a human donor in good health. Specimen: blood. The chain couples TRBV12-3 or TRBV12-4 to TRBJ1-2; unclear D gene. The DNA for the CDR3 is TGTGCCAGCAGTGAATATCCGGGGAACTATGGCTACACCTTC. It yields the protein CASSEYPGNYGYTF.